The present T cell receptor (beta chain) was sequenced within a study of T cell repertoires in cytomegalovirus infection. The overall study: Public TCR beta signatures indicated both CMV infection and matching HLA type. Study-level findings and limits: Cumulative frequency of public TCR beta families picked out carriers of CMV plus the relevant HLA. The ex vivo response was dominated by HLA-C-restricted CMV-specific TCR beta clonotypes.

CDR3 length equals 8 residues. Trimming took off 7 bases at V and 14 bases at J, with 11 bases between the two ends. From germline, CDR1 is DFQATT and CDR2 SNEGSKA (reference sequence). Ten or more counts support this clonotype. The antigen remains undetermined. TCRdb itself ran the reads through MiXCR, one entry per CDR3 protein. The sample records some 300,000 distinct CDR3 sequences, 9.6% being singletons. This sequence joins TRBV20-1 and TRBJ1-2; D gene uncertain. The TCR comes from a human donor in good health (CMV status not recorded). Some clones in this sample may be carry-over from other donors' samples. Sequenced sample: PBMCs. CDR3 in amino acids: CSVSEETF. In nucleotides, the CDR3 is TGCAGTGTCTCGGAGGAAACCTTC.